These 30 T cell receptor beta chains came from one sample sequenced in a study of shared clonotypes between healthy human individuals. Terminally differentiated effector memory CD45RA+ cells were left out of the naive CD8 fraction, which was CD45RO-negative and positively selected for CCR7. Assay used: immunoSEQ multiplex PCR; TCRdb lists only in-frame clones, some missing. The data show 2 million to 2.5 million clones, with roughly 94% seen just once and roughly 1% held by the top ten. Sequencing was carried out using naive CD8+ T cells sorted from blood. The receptors were gathered from a man between 18 and 35 years old in good health.

This clone appeared a single time. The chain uses TRBV6-1 and TRBJ2-5; tentatively, D is TRBD1 (6 bases). Germline-derived CDR1 and CDR2 are MNHNS and SASEGT. The V end lost 6 bases, the J end lost 4 bases, and 12 bases lay between the germline ends. This CDR3 is built from 13 residues. The CDR3 here is CASSPRGIETQYF. DNA for the CDR3: TGTGCCAGCAGCCCCAGGGGAATAGAGACCCAGTACTTC.

This chain links TRBV2 with TRBJ2-3; 9 nucleotides align to TRBD2. The germline CDR1 and CDR2 sequences are SNHLY and FYNNEI. V dropped 6 bases and J dropped 2; count of bases not matched to a gene: 12. This CDR3 spans 17 amino acids. The CDR3 bases are TGTGCCAGCAGCCTCCCGCGGGAGGGAATTTACACAGATACGCAGTATTTT. This sequence encodes CASSLPREGIYTDTQYF.

This clone was picked up one time. V gene TRBV7-9 combines with J gene TRBJ2-6, with D perhaps given as TRBD1 or TRBD2 (6 bases each). The CDR3 contains 16 residues. Germline V CDR1 and CDR2: SEHNR, FQNEAQ (reference sequence). Trimming removed 5 bases at V and 2 bases at J, with 13 bases between. The CDR3 loop is CASSAVEGAGANVLTF. CDR3 nucleotides: TGTGCCAGCAGCGCAGTGGAGGGGGCTGGGGCCAACGTCCTGACTTTC.

This chain connects TRBV30 to TRBJ2-7; 8 nucleotides line up with TRBD1. The CDR3 extends over 13 amino acids. After removal of 3 bases from V and 6 bases from J, the junction contained 7 bases not matched to a gene. Germline CDR1 reads GTSNPN; CDR2 reads SVGIG (reference sequence). In DNA, the CDR3 is TGTGCCTGGAGCGCGACAGGGGTGGGCGAGCAGTACTTC. Translation gives CAWSATGVGEQYF.

The chain has TRBV4-1 and TRBJ2-7; D ambiguous. The CDR3 runs to 16 residues. The ends were cut back, 4 bases at V and 0 bases at J, with 16 bases in the middle. Germline CDR1 reads MGHRA; CDR2 reads YSYEKL. The CDR3 spells CASSPGLPANSYEQYF. In nucleotides, the CDR3 is TGCGCCAGCAGCCCCGGTCTGCCCGCAAACTCCTACGAGCAGTACTTC.

This chain connects TRBV6-1 to TRBJ2-5, with 10 bases aligning to TRBD1. Germline CDR1 and CDR2: MNHNS and SASEGT. V shed 1 base, J shed 2 bases, and the junction held 1 base outside the gene matches. This CDR3 comprises 15 residues. The CDR3 nucleotides read TGTGCCAGCAGTGAAGGGGACAGGGGACAAGAGACCCAGTACTTC. It translates to CASSEGDRGQETQYF.

The gene calls are TRBV9 and TRBJ2-1, with 9 bases identical to TRBD2. Trimming took 2 bases from V and 7 from J; bases not matched to a gene: 10. The germline V gene encodes CDR1 SGDLS and CDR2 YYNGEE. This CDR3 has 16 amino acids. In DNA form, the CDR3 reads TGTGCCAGCAGCGTCGACTTAGCGGGGGAGGCGAATGAGCAGTTCTTC. This sequence encodes CASSVDLAGEANEQFF.

This CDR3 is CAASSGLTYEQYF. The DNA of the CDR3 is TGTGCCGCTTCCTCTGGGCTCACCTACGAGCAGTACTTC. J is TRBJ2-7 and V is TRBV19, with D unclear. This CDR3 has 13 amino acids. Between the trimmed V and J ends, which lost 11 bases and 2 bases, there was a span of 16 bases. Germline loops: CDR1 LNHDA, CDR2 SQIVND (reference sequence). The entire variable domain, with the rest obtained from reference TRBV19 and TRBJ2-7, is as follows: DGGITQSPKYLFRKEGQNVTLSCEQNLNHDAMYWYRQDPGQGLRLIYYSQIVNDFQKGDIAEGYSVSREKKESFPLTVTSAQKNPTAFYLCAASSGLTYEQYFGPGTRLTVT.

In regard to this clone: Other DNA sequences in the same sample also yield this CDR3. The chain recombines TRBV6-6 with TRBJ2-7; TRBD1 might be the D (5 bases). V lost 4 bases, J lost 3 bases, and 7 bases lay in between. Germline V gives CDR1 MNHNY, CDR2 SVGAGI (reference sequence). This CDR3 spans 12 amino acids. The CDR3 DNA is TGTGCCAGCAGTTCAGACAGCTACGAGCAGTACTTC. Translating it yields CASSSDSYEQYF.

The DNA of the CDR3 is TGTGCCAGCAGTTTCACTGACACCTACGAGCAGTACTTC. This codes for CASSFTDTYEQYF. The J gene is TRBJ2-7, the V gene TRBV27; unclear D gene. The CDR3 has 13 amino acids. The ends were cut back, 3 bases at V and 2 bases at J, with 8 bases in the middle. Germline CDR1 and CDR2: MNHEY and SMNVEV (reference sequence).

This chain joins TRBV30 and TRBJ2-1; D tentatively reads TRBD1 or TRBD2 (5 bases each). CDR1 and CDR2 (germline): GTSNPN, SVGIG (reference sequence). V dropped 8 bases and J dropped 2 bases, with 19 bases sitting between them. CDR3 length equals 15 residues. The CDR3 DNA reads TGTGCCATTACGGGGCTAGCCAATACCTACAATGAGCAGTTCTTC. This encodes CAITGLANTYNEQFF.

Concerning this clone itself: The sample has other DNA sequences that encode this CDR3 too. The V call is TRBV13, the J call TRBJ1-2; 9 bases fit TRBD1. After removal of 0 bases from V and 3 bases from J, the junction contained 2 bases not matched to a gene. The CDR3 is 15 amino acids. CDR1 is PRHDT, CDR2 FYEKMQ, per germline (reference sequence). In DNA form, the CDR3 reads TGTGCCAGCAGCTTAGGGACAGGGGGGGACTATGGCTACACCTTC. It encodes CASSLGTGGDYGYTF.

The chain joins TRBV10-2 to TRBJ2-7; D uncertain. The CDR3 runs 12 residues. CDR1 is WSHSY and CDR2 is SAAADI in the germline V gene. V was cut by 7 bases and J by 0 bases, with 7 bases left in between. The CDR3 is CASTPNSYEQYF. CDR3 DNA sequence: TGCGCCAGCACCCCTAACTCCTACGAGCAGTACTTC.

This chain uses TRBV10-3 with TRBJ2-2; the D call may be TRBD1 or TRBD2 (6 bases each). CDR3 length: 16 residues. Germline CDR1 is ENHRY and CDR2 is SYGVKD. Trimming removed 3 bases at V and 0 bases at J, with 11 bases between. CDR3 sequence (DNA): TGTGCCATCAGTGAAAACGGGGGCGCGAACACCGGGGAGCTGTTTTTT. It codes for CAISENGGANTGELFF.

V is TRBV5-6 and J is TRBJ1-1; D is uncertain. This CDR3 has 14 residues. Looked up from germline, CDR1 is SGHDT and CDR2 is YYEEEE. Deletions cut 3 bases from V and 5 bases from J, with 14 bases between. CDR3 DNA sequence: TGTGCCAGCAGCTCAGGTAGGGAGTTGACTGAAGCTTTCTTT. Translation: CASSSGRELTEAFF.

The V gene is TRBV2, the J gene TRBJ2-7; 11 nucleotides match TRBD1. CDR1 SNHLY and CDR2 FYNNEI come from the germline V gene. CDR3 size: 16 residues. Trimming cost V 4 bases and J 3 bases; bases outside gene matches: 8. The CDR3 DNA reads TGTGCCAGCAGTGGGAAGGGACAGGGGGGTGGCTACGAGCAGTACTTC. This encodes CASSGKGQGGGYEQYF.

The chain has TRBV4-3 and TRBJ2-5; 7 bases agree with TRBD1. With V trimmed by 1 base and J by 2 bases, 1 base remained unmatched. CDR1 and CDR2 from the germline V gene are LGHNA and YSLEER. The CDR3 is made up of 14 amino acids. CDR3 sequence reads: CASSQARGQETQYF. For the CDR3, the DNA is TGCGCCAGCAGCCAAGCCAGGGGGCAAGAGACCCAGTACTTC.

With respect to this clone: Other DNA sequences in the sample encode the same CDR3. The rearrangement uses TRBV19 and TRBJ1-1; D gene unclear. The CDR3 consists of 12 residues. Germline V gives CDR1 LNHDA, CDR2 SQIVND (reference sequence). Trimming took 6 bases from V and 1 from J, leaving 6 bases between them. In DNA, the CDR3 is TGTGCCAGTAGCGCCGGGAACACTGAAGCTTTCTTT. Translating it yields CASSAGNTEAFF.

This clone has just one count. The rearrangement joins TRBV5-1 to TRBJ2-7, with D hard to call. Trimming took off 3 bases at V and 0 bases at J, with 7 bases between the two ends. CDR3 length: 13 residues. Germline CDR1 is SGHRS and CDR2 is YFSETQ. The CDR3 region has the DNA TGCGCCAGCAGCTATGTGGACTCCTACGAGCAGTACTTC. Translating it yields CASSYVDSYEQYF.

The chain carries TRBV30 and TRBJ1-2; 10 bases match TRBD1. The junction had 11 bases not matched to a gene; V was cut back by 3 bases and J by 13 bases. This CDR3 is 13 amino acids long. Per the germline V gene, CDR1 is GTSNPN and CDR2 is SVGIG (reference sequence). The CDR3 DNA is TGTGCCTGGAGCCTCGGGACAGGGGATTTTCCCACCTTC. This codes for CAWSLGTGDFPTF.

The chain recombines TRBV11-1 with TRBJ2-7, with 8 nucleotides matching TRBD2. From germline, CDR1 is SGHAT and CDR2 FQDESV (reference sequence). The CDR3 is made up of 13 amino acids. After removal of 5 bases from V and 3 bases from J, the junction contained 3 bases not matched to a gene. The chain's CDR3 is CASSPRGGYEQYF. In DNA form, the CDR3 reads TGTGCCAGCAGCCCTCGGGGGGGCTACGAGCAGTACTTC.

The V gene is TRBV6-5, the J gene TRBJ1-1, with no clear D. The CDR3 spans 13 residues. From germline, CDR1 is MNHEY and CDR2 SVGAGI. V lost 5 bases and J 1 base, leaving 8 bases between the germline ends. CDR3 loop: CASSTEWNTEAFF. CDR3 nucleotides: TGTGCCAGCAGTACCGAATGGAACACTGAAGCTTTCTTT.

This rearrangement joins TRBV5-1 to TRBJ2-7; 9 bases line up with TRBD1. The CDR3 extends over 16 amino acids. CDR1 and CDR2 (germline): SGHRS, YFSETQ. V trimming: 4 bases; J trimming: 0 bases; junction bases outside the gene matches: 8. This CDR3 is CASSPHPTGGSYEQYF. The DNA of the CDR3 is TGCGCCAGCAGCCCCCACCCGACAGGGGGCTCCTACGAGCAGTACTTC.

The sample holds one count of this clone. The chain employs TRBV27 and TRBJ2-2; 7 bases agree with TRBD2. J gave up 6 bases and V 3 bases, and 4 bases lay outside the gene matches. The CDR3 runs 14 residues. The germline gives CDR1 MNHEY, CDR2 SMNVEV (reference sequence). CDR3 coding DNA: TGTGCCAGCAGTTTGTGGGGAGGGGCCGGGGAGCTGTTTTTT. Its translation: CASSLWGGAGELFF.

The chain has TRBV13 and TRBJ2-7, with D perhaps TRBD2 (7 bases). Germline CDR1 and CDR2: PRHDT and FYEKMQ (reference sequence). This CDR3 region has 15 residues. Trimming stripped 5 bases from V and 7 bases from J, with 21 bases between. The CDR3 sequence is CASSPRGGGSREQYF. In DNA, the CDR3 is TGTGCCAGCAGCCCAAGGGGCGGGGGCTCGAGGGAGCAGTACTTC.

The chain carries TRBV28 and TRBJ1-6, with 9 bases identical to TRBD1. J was trimmed by 9 bases and V by 6 bases; bases with no gene match: 9. The V gene's germline CDR1 is MDHEN and CDR2 SYDVKM. The CDR3 consists of 15 residues. The CDR3 bases are TGTGCCAGCAGATACGGGACAGGGAACAGTTCACCCCTCCACTTT. The encoded protein is CASRYGTGNSSPLHF.

The chain links TRBV7-6 to TRBJ2-1, with 11 nucleotides matching TRBD1. The CDR3 extends over 14 amino acids. After removal of 3 bases from V and 10 bases from J, the junction contained 5 bases not matched to a gene. Germline CDR1 is SGHVS and CDR2 is FNYEAQ. The CDR3 region is CASSFGQGAGEQFF. CDR3 coding DNA: TGTGCCAGCAGCTTTGGACAGGGGGCGGGGGAGCAGTTCTTC.

The DNA for the CDR3 is TGTGCCAGCAGCGTAGGGACTAGCGGGAGAGATACGCAGTATTTT. Translating gives CASSVGTSGRDTQYF. This rearrangement joins TRBV9 to TRBJ2-3; 13 nucleotides match TRBD2. The junction had 0 bases not matched to a gene; V was cut back by 0 bases and J by 5 bases. The germline V gene encodes CDR1 SGDLS and CDR2 YYNGEE. This CDR3 is 15 amino acids long.

This clone was observed a few times. The chain combines TRBV9 with TRBJ2-5; weak D call: TRBD2 (5 bases). Deletions cut 2 bases from V and 3 bases from J, with 8 bases between. There are 13 residues in the CDR3. The germline V gene encodes CDR1 SGDLS and CDR2 YYNGEE. The CDR3 sequence is CASSVTGKETQYF. The DNA for the CDR3 is TGTGCCAGCAGCGTCACCGGGAAAGAGACCCAGTACTTC.

Turning to this clone: The same CDR3 is also encoded by other DNA sequences in this sample. The chain carries TRBV19 and TRBJ2-7; D possibly corresponds to TRBD2 (5 bases). Trimming pared 3 bases from V and 3 bases from J, leaving 9 bases between. CDR1 and CDR2 (germline): LNHDA, SQIVND (reference sequence). The length of the CDR3 is 13 residues. The DNA for the CDR3 is TGTGCCAGTAGTATCGGACTCCTCTACGAGCAGTACTTC. It codes for CASSIGLLYEQYF.